This TCR beta chain was identified during a study of T-cell memory formation after mild COVID-19 (dated by TCRdb to the early 2020s). Regarding the study in general: Most TCR sequence clusters were specific to one of the two donors. Two young, previously healthy adult volunteers, one female and one male, were included in the cohort. Longitudinal TCRalpha and TCRbeta repertoire sequencing tracked T-cell clones expanding and contracting after mild COVID-19 in two donors. What the study reported, not specific to this receptor: The study covered only two mild cases, and larger cohorts including severe cases with pre-infection samples were considered necessary. From day 15 to 85, contracting clones showed balanced CD4/CD8 phenotypes, whereas a second wave of clones that expanded from day 15 to 37 leaned towards CD4+. SARS-CoV-2 specificity was not confirmed for the second-wave clones peaking on day 37. Contracting CD4+ clones turned up mainly in the CM and EM memory subsets, whereas EMRA was where CD8+ clones were enriched. Some responding clones were found in pre-infection memory, which suggests that pre-existing cross-reactive memory T cells took part in the SARS-CoV-2 response.

Ficoll-Paque density gradient centrifugation was the method used to isolate PBMCs. The sequencer was an Illumina NovaSeq 6000. TCRalpha and TCRbeta cDNA libraries were constructed by 5'RACE with constant-segment primers, with sample barcodes and unique molecular identifiers being introduced. RNA was extracted from every sample with Trizol reagent. The libraries were amplified in two PCR steps, and the second step added a second sample barcode and Illumina TruSeq adapters. Sequencing of libraries was performed on an Illumina NovaSeq with 2 x 150 bp paired-end reads. Regarding the original processing steps: Demultiplexing of reads and collapsing into UMI-guided consensus sequences were performed with migec v1.2.7. Using mixcr v2.1.11, the UMI consensuses were aligned to TRA and TRB V and J templates and assembled into clonotypes. Clonotypes were classified as expanded or contracted when called significant by both edgeR and NoisET, with noise models trained on biological replicates. For edgeR calls, the cutoffs were a false discovery rate-adjusted p below 0.01 and a log2 fold-change threshold of 1. PCA with hierarchical clustering of max-normalized trajectories of the 1000 most abundant clonotypes was used as exploratory dynamics analysis. Separately sequenced CD4+ and CD8+ repertoires were used to assign a CD4 or CD8 phenotype to each responding clone. TCRdb itself trimmed the public reads at Q25 with fastp, ran MiXCR and retained productive beta chains. Each entry is one CDR3 protein sequence, shown with its most common DNA and genes. TCRdb assigned the V and J calls; the authors' analysis was not used. The sample contains under 200,000 distinct CDR3 sequences, roughly 28% of them found a single time. In total, the top ten clones hold approximately 12% of the sample.

The germline V gene (reference sequence) sets CDR1 to LGHDT and CDR2 to YNNKEL. The CDR3, from cysteine to phenylalanine, totals 14 residues. The DNA shown is the 42-base CDR3, in frame from base 1. A distance of 11 bases separates the germline ends of V and J, which lose 5 bases and 4 bases respectively. In its sample, this clonotype was seen a few times. The antigen this receptor binds is unknown. No base qualities exist here, and no much larger clone lies one base off it. The receptor's source is an adult woman who had mild COVID-19 (a few samples of this study predate the infection). The sample titles of this study are shuffled in the database, so cell type and time point are left out; the donor was told from shared clones. The rearrangement combines TRBV3-1 with TRBJ1-4; too little of a D gene remains to name it. The sequenced sample was PBMCs or a T cell subset sorted from them (not recorded which). The DNA sequence is given as TGTGCCAGCAGCAGAAAGGGAGTTAATGAAAAACTGTTTTTT. The resulting protein is CASSRKGVNEKLFF.